The rows below give T cell receptor beta chains drawn from one sample of a study of blood T cells in healthy people across ages. From the 5' RACE reads, TCRdb called clonotypes with MiXCR, one entry per CDR3 protein. The repertoire consists of hundreds of thousands of distinct CDR3 sequences, with roughly 58% occurring once and the leading ten covering roughly 34%. The sequenced sample consisted of blood. These receptors all come from a man aged 55 to 70 in good health. The CDR3 runs from the conserved cysteine through the conserved F or W. D genes are given only for firm matches. Not all rows give a size; the values are once, few, many and, for expanded clones, a class.

TGTGCCAGCAGCTTGGACCCGGTTGGCTACACCTTC CASSLDPVGYTF NA TRBJ1-2 NA TRBV5-6
TGTGCCAGCAGCGTGGACGTTGGCTACACCTTC CASSVDVGYTF NA TRBJ1-2 NA TRBV2
TGTGCCAGCAGTGACGGGGACAGCGAAGCTTTCTTT CASSDGDSEAFF NA TRBJ1-1 TRBD1 TRBV6-4
TGTGCCAGCACGGTAGCGGGGGGTTACAATGAGCAGTTCTTC CASTVAGGYNEQFF few TRBJ2-1 TRBD2 TRBV27
TGTGCCAGCAGGACTAGTTCTTCCTACGAGCAGTACTTC CASRTSSSYEQYF NA TRBJ2-7 NA TRBV2
TGTGCCAGCAGCTGGCGACTAGCGGGGGAGGAGACCCAGTACTTC CASSWRLAGEETQYF NA TRBJ2-5 TRBD2 TRBV11-2
TGTGCCACCAGCCAGGACAGGGGGTGGAATGAGCAGTACTTC CATSQDRGWNEQYF NA TRBJ2-5 TRBD1 TRBV15
TGCGCCAGCAGCTTGGTGGGGGGTTCGGGCACTGAAGCTTTCTTT CASSLVGGSGTEAFF NA TRBJ1-1 NA TRBV5-1
TGTGCCAGCAGTTTACGACAGCACCAAGAGACCCAGTACTTC CASSLRQHQETQYF NA TRBJ2-5 NA TRBV12-3/TRBV12-4
TGTGCCAGCAGCTTAGTCGAGGGAACACTCGGCTACACCTTC CASSLVEGTLGYTF few TRBJ1-2 NA TRBV7-2
TGTGCCAGCAGCCAGGGGTGGACAGATACGCAGTATTTT CASSQGWTDTQYF NA TRBJ2-3 NA TRBV6-6
TGTGCCAGCAGCCGGGTGAACACAGATACGCAGTATTTT CASSRVNTDTQYF NA TRBJ2-3 NA TRBV12-3/TRBV12-4
TGCGCCAGCAGCCGAAGACAGGGGACCACCGGGGAGCTGTTTTTT CASSRRQGTTGELFF once TRBJ2-2 TRBD1 TRBV5-1
TGCGCCAGCAGTCTCCGGGACTCCTACAATGAGCAGTTCTTC CASSLRDSYNEQFF few TRBJ2-1 NA TRBV4-1
TGCAGCGCTAGGACGGGGGGCAGGGAGACCCAGTACTTC CSARTGGRETQYF many TRBJ2-5 NA TRBV20-1